A selection of T cell receptor beta chains follows, all from one sample in a study of CD8+ T cells in alopecia areata. Produced via immunoSEQ multiplex PCR; TCRdb's table is partial and in-frame only. Of about 150,000 clones in the sample, about three fifths were seen once. The sequencing input was CD8+ T cells sorted from blood. The receptors originated from a human donor in good health. CDR3s include the opening cysteine and the closing phenylalanine or tryptophan. The D gene is left open where the match is weak. Expanded clones are given a class, and other clones once, few, many or no size at all.

TGTGCCAGCAGCCCCGGGACGACCCTGGATACGCAGTATTTT,CASSPGTTLDTQYF,TRBV9,14,TRBJ2-3,-,-
TGCAGCGTTGAAACAAGGGGCCGTGGTATGGCTGAAGCTTTCTTT,CSVETRGRGMAEAFF,TRBV29-1,15,TRBJ1-1,-,-
TGTGCCAGCCTCGGCCAGCATCACTACGAGCAGTACTTC,CASLGQHHYEQYF,TRBV21-1,13,TRBJ2-7,-,few
TGTGCCAGCAGCTTTTCGTTTTCCTACGAGCAGTACTTC,CASSFSFSYEQYF,TRBV11-2,13,TRBJ2-7,-,few
TGTGCCAGCACCCGAAGGGTATACGAGCAGTACTTC,CASTRRVYEQYF,TRBV6-1,12,TRBJ2-7,-,once
TGTGCCAGCAGTGAAGGGACAGGGAAAACCGGGGAGCTGTTTTTT,CASSEGTGKTGELFF,TRBV2,15,TRBJ2-2,TRBD1,-
TGTGCCAGCAGTTTAGGAAAGGGGTGGACTGAAGCTTTCTTT,CASSLGKGWTEAFF,TRBV27,14,TRBJ1-1,-,few
TGCGCCAGCAGCCAAGACGGCGGGAGTGCAAGCAATGAGCAGTTCTTC,CASSQDGGSASNEQFF,TRBV4-1,16,TRBJ2-1,TRBD2,once
TGTGCCAGCAGCCCCGGTGGACATAGGGAGTTCTTC,CASSPGGHREFF,TRBV14,12,TRBJ2-1,-,few
TGTGCCAGCAGTTCGGGACTAGCGGGAGCCCACGAGCAGTACTTC,CASSSGLAGAHEQYF,TRBV2,15,TRBJ2-7,TRBD2,few
TGTGCCAGCAGCGTTGGTCCCGGAAAGAACACTGAAGCTTTCTTT,CASSVGPGKNTEAFF,TRBV9,15,TRBJ1-1,-,-
TGTGCCAGCAGCGGGGATCGGATACTGAGACCATATGGCTACACCTTC,CASSGDRILRPYGYTF,TRBV5-7,16,TRBJ1-2,-,few
TGTGCCAGTAGTTTACAGGGGAACTACGAGCAGTACTTC,CASSLQGNYEQYF,TRBV19,13,TRBJ2-7,TRBD1,-
TGCAGCGTTCGGCGGGTGTATAACACAGATACGCAGTATTTT,CSVRRVYNTDTQYF,TRBV29-1,14,TRBJ2-3,-,-
TGTGCCAGCAGAGTCGCGGGATTCAGCACAGATACGCAGTATTTT,CASRVAGFSTDTQYF,TRBV27,15,TRBJ2-3,-,-
TGTGCCAGCAGCTTGACGGGGTATGCCTACGAGCAGTACTTC,CASSLTGYAYEQYF,TRBV5-4,14,TRBJ2-7,-,once
TGTGCCAGCAGACCAGACAGGGACCACGCAGAGTACTTC,CASRPDRDHAEYF,TRBV27,13,TRBJ2-7,TRBD1,few
TGCGCCAGCAGCTTAGACAGTTCCAAAAACATTCAGTACTTC,CASSLDSSKNIQYF,TRBV4-1,14,TRBJ2-4,-,few
TGTGCCAGCAGTTTCCGACAGACCCTACTCTATGGCTACACCTTC,CASSFRQTLLYGYTF,TRBV5-5,15,TRBJ1-2,-,-
TGCGCCAGCAGCCAAGACGGGGACAGGGACGAGACCCAGTACTTC,CASSQDGDRDETQYF,TRBV4-1,15,TRBJ2-5,TRBD1,-
TGTGCCAGCAGTTTATCCCTCCATTACGAGCAGTACTTC,CASSLSLHYEQYF,TRBV28,13,TRBJ2-7,-,-
TGTGCCAGCAGTTTGGGCCGAAGTTGGGCCCAGTACTTC,CASSLGRSWAQYF,TRBV27,13,TRBJ2-5,-,-